A single sample gave rise to the 17 T cell receptor beta chains below, sequenced in a study of shared clonotypes between healthy human individuals. Data came from immunoSEQ multiplex PCR; TCRdb stores just in-frame clones and leaves some out. The sample has approximately 1,500,000 clones, roughly 96% seen once; the top ten hold roughly 1.1%. Sequenced input: naive CD4+ T cells sorted from blood. Noted subset: CD45RA+ positively selected. These receptors were collected from a man under 40 in good health.

The chain employs TRBV10-2 and TRBJ2-7, with 9 bases that match TRBD1. Germline V gives CDR1 WSHSY, CDR2 SAAADI. CDR3 length: 14 residues. The V gene end was trimmed by 2 bases and the J gene end by 7 bases; junction bases not matched to a gene: 6. The CDR3 bases are TGCGCCAGCAGTGAGACAGGGGGCGCGGGGGAGCAGTACTTC. Protein: CASSETGGAGEQYF.

V is TRBV10-3 and J is TRBJ2-7, with TRBD1 identical over 10 bases. After removal of 6 bases from V and 5 bases from J, the junction contained 13 bases not matched to a gene. The CDR3 is 16 residues long. From germline, CDR1 is ENHRY and CDR2 SYGVKD. CDR3 DNA sequence: TGTGCCATCAGGCCCCCTAAGGGACAGGGGATCGACGAGCAGTACTTC. It yields the protein CAIRPPKGQGIDEQYF.

V and J are TRBV10-3 and TRBJ2-7; D gene unclear. This CDR3 region has 13 residues. The germline V gene encodes CDR1 ENHRY and CDR2 SYGVKD. The germline V and J ends were trimmed by 0 bases and 5 bases, with 8 bases remaining between them. The CDR3, as DNA: TGTGCCATCAGTGAGTCAATGGTCGACGAGCAGTACTTC. Translating it yields CAISESMVDEQYF.

The V gene is TRBV5-1, the J gene TRBJ2-6; D perhaps matches TRBD1 (5 bases). CDR3 length: 14 residues. From germline, CDR1 is SGHRS and CDR2 YFSETQ. V was trimmed by 0 bases and J by 8 bases, leaving 9 bases between them. CDR3 nucleotides: TGCGCCAGCAGCTTGGTGCCAGGGTCCAACGTCCTGACTTTC. It yields the protein CASSLVPGSNVLTF.

The V and J genes are TRBV28 and TRBJ2-7, with 7 nucleotides matching TRBD1. The ends lost 7 bases at V and 2 bases at J; junction bases unmatched: 11. The CDR3 consists of 15 residues. The germline gives CDR1 MDHEN, CDR2 SYDVKM. CDR3 sequence: CASTPGQPIPYEQYF. CDR3 coding DNA: TGTGCCAGCACCCCGGGACAGCCGATTCCCTACGAGCAGTACTTC.

The J gene is TRBJ1-2, the V gene TRBV5-8, with D maybe TRBD1 (6 bases). The CDR3 loop spans 14 amino acids. V was shortened by 0 bases and J by 0 bases, with 6 bases between the two germline ends. Germline V gene lookup returns CDR1 SGHTS and CDR2 YDEGEE. The CDR3 is CASSLDRANYGYTF. CDR3 in DNA: TGTGCCAGCAGCTTGGACAGGGCTAACTATGGCTACACCTTC.

The chain is built from TRBV19 and TRBJ2-2; perhaps D is TRBD1 or TRBD2 (5 bases each). CDR3 length: 16 amino acids. V was trimmed by 2 bases and J by 6 bases, leaving 16 bases between them. Per the germline V gene, CDR1 is LNHDA and CDR2 is SQIVND (reference sequence). CDR3 coding DNA: TGTGCCAGTAGTATAAATGCGGCAATGGGGGCCGGGGAGCTGTTTTTT. Residues: CASSINAAMGAGELFF.

The chain employs TRBV7-6 and TRBJ2-7, with a tentative D call TRBD2 (6 bases). Germline lookup yields CDR1 SGHVS and CDR2 FNYEAQ. CDR3 size: 15 residues. V lost 5 bases, J lost 6 bases, and 20 bases lay in between. This CDR3 is CASSRNPAGAAEQYF. CDR3 DNA: TGTGCCAGCAGCCGTAACCCAGCGGGTGCTGCCGAGCAGTACTTC.

The table lists this clone with a few counts. This chain joins TRBV2 and TRBJ1-2; D is unclear. The germline V gene encodes CDR1 SNHLY and CDR2 FYNNEI. Trimming left V 3 bases short and J 5 bases short, with 10 bases between. This CDR3 contains 13 residues. The CDR3 sequence is CASSERTEYGYTF. CDR3 coding DNA: TGTGCCAGCAGTGAGAGGACGGAATATGGCTACACCTTC.

The gene calls are TRBV19 and TRBJ2-5, with 7 bases aligning to TRBD1. Germline-derived CDR1 and CDR2 are LNHDA and SQIVND (reference sequence). Losses at the gene ends were 1 base for V and 5 bases for J; bases not matched to a gene: 7. The CDR3 contains 15 residues. The CDR3 DNA follows: TGTGCCAGTAGTATAGGGCAGGGGGACCGGGAGACCCAGTACTTC. This sequence encodes CASSIGQGDRETQYF.

The rearrangement uses TRBV5-1 and TRBJ1-1, with D unresolved. Germline lookup yields CDR1 SGHRS and CDR2 YFSETQ. This CDR3 contains 15 residues. V dropped 4 bases and J dropped 4 bases, with 17 bases sitting between them. The CDR3 here is CASSTRWREGTEAFF. As DNA, the CDR3 is TGCGCCAGCAGCACCCGATGGAGGGAGGGCACTGAAGCTTTCTTT.

This clone was seen once. This chain uses TRBV6-6 with TRBJ2-7; D not certain. Germline V gene data show CDR1 as MNHNY and CDR2 as SVGAGI (reference sequence). The ends were cut back, 6 bases at V and 7 bases at J, with 10 bases in the middle. The CDR3 totals 11 residues. The CDR3 spells CASSTGSEQYF. CDR3 in DNA: TGTGCCAGCAGCACTGGCTCAGAGCAGTACTTC.

The chain couples TRBV5-1 to TRBJ2-7; 13 positions match TRBD2. The CDR3 sequence is 15 residues long. Germline CDR1 and CDR2: SGHRS and YFSETQ. V shed 4 bases, J shed 4 bases, and the junction held 5 bases outside the gene matches. CDR3 residues: CASSRTSGSRYEQYF. The CDR3 DNA follows: TGCGCCAGCAGCCGGACTAGCGGGAGTAGGTACGAGCAGTACTTC.

The rearrangement uses TRBV14 and TRBJ2-6, with D perhaps matching TRBD1 (6 bases). This CDR3 comprises 19 residues. Germline V gene sequence: CDR1 SGHDN, CDR2 FVKESK. V was cut by 4 bases and J by 0 bases, with 19 bases left in between. CDR3 nucleotides: TGTGCCAGCAGCCTTCTGGACAGCCGTGTTCTCTCTGGGGCCAACGTCCTGACTTTC. Its translation: CASSLLDSRVLSGANVLTF.

The chain employs TRBV27 and TRBJ1-3; 8 bases match TRBD1. Germline lookup yields CDR1 MNHEY and CDR2 SMNVEV (reference sequence). The CDR3 consists of 15 residues. Trimming removed 9 bases from V and 1 base from J; junction bases left unmatched: 8. CDR3 loop: CASMDREGSGNTIYF. The CDR3 DNA reads TGTGCCAGTATGGACAGGGAGGGATCTGGAAACACCATATATTTT.

The CDR3 loop reads CASSWMGGRFLYEQYF. The CDR3 DNA is TGCGCCAGCAGCTGGATGGGGGGACGTTTCCTTTACGAGCAGTACTTC. The chain couples TRBV5-1 to TRBJ2-7; D might be TRBD2 (6 bases). Germline CDR1 is SGHRS and CDR2 is YFSETQ. V was trimmed by 3 bases and J by 4 bases, leaving 20 bases between them. CDR3 length: 16 amino acids.

The chain has TRBV11-2 and TRBJ2-5; 11 positions match TRBD2. Germline assignment: CDR1 SGHAT and CDR2 FQNNGV. The CDR3 is 14 residues long. J lost 11 bases, V lost 5 bases, and 10 bases had no gene match. The CDR3 DNA is TGTGCCAGCAGCCTACTAGCGGGAGCTTGGGAGCAGTACTTC. It codes for CASSLLAGAWEQYF. The full variable domain, with the rest looked up from reference TRBV11-2 and TRBJ2-5, is EAGVAQSPRYKIIEKRQSVAFWCNPISGHATLYWYQQILGQGPKLLIQFQNNGVVDDSQLPKDRFSAERLKGVDSTLKIQPAKLEDSAVYLCASSLLAGAWEQYFGPGTRLLVL.